This TCR beta chain was sequenced during a study of cytomegalovirus exposure and HLA in healthy donors (dated by TCRdb to 2015 to 2018). In terms of the full investigation: An earlier analysis of some 600 of the donors reported 276 Gb of sequence data and about 120 million unique TCR beta sequences obtained from some 170 million T cells. The later analysis used no new phenotypic data to find candidate immune exposures, relying instead on TCR beta sequences and their occurrence across donors. To predict cytomegalovirus infection status, the study combined high-throughput TCR immunosequencing, statistical association of individual TCRs with disease status, and machine learning. Using immunosequencing, the study profiled T cell repertoires from 640 or so subjects and related those repertoires to cytomegalovirus serostatus. In a later genetic analysis, genome-wide SNP genotypes for about 55% of the 666 donors were used, and that subset was treated as a discovery cohort. Of the roughly 400 genotyped donors, about 80% fell in the genetic ancestry cluster associated with self-reported Caucasian donors. A later analysis re-analyzed previously published TCR beta repertoires from 650 to 800 donors and added high-resolution HLA genotyping to study TCR occurrence patterns. A separate validation cohort of roughly 130 different subjects was used in addition to the roughly 700-subject first cohort. The number of typed donors differed by locus: about 620-640 for A, B, C, DRB1 and DQB1; 522 for DQA1; around 580 for DPA1; and around 490 for DPB1. All discovery cohort repertoires had been generated on a single sequencing platform. Among some 410 genotyped donors of the cohort, an average of approximately 240,000 unique TCR beta nucleotide sequences were sequenced per donor, approximately 20% of them non-productive. The study aimed to test whether signatures of past pathogen exposure could be identified by cataloging public T cell receptors. Donor age, sex, ethnicity and CMV serostatus were collected together with the repertoire data. To decide whether each TCR beta V gene segment behaved as functional or pseudogenic, an earlier analysis of some 540 of the donors relied on high-throughput TCR beta sequencing. An early release that covered about 640 HLA-typed donors contained approximately 300 gigabases of sequencing data and tens of millions of unique TCR sequences. Roughly five DR-DQ haplotypes were treated as single units for association and clustering because of strong linkage in the cohort. Class I and class II HLA loci were covered by the typing at four-digit resolution.

Overall study results and their limits: The classifier was reported to diagnose cytomegalovirus status with high specificity and sensitivity in both the original and validation cohorts. Three of the identified cytomegalovirus-associated TCR beta chains were confirmed in vitro to be specific for cytomegalovirus antigens. In a later analysis, TCR association rates were found to vary across HLA loci, with the most associated TCRs seen for DRB1 alleles and the fewest for HLA-C alleles. A cluster of highly shared sequence variants was judged likely to represent a technical artifact of the sequencing pipeline. According to the authors, the approach could potentially be generalized to other disease states and immunological phenotypes. Most TCR sequences were observed very rarely across donors, whereas some public TCRs were present in many individuals. A later genetic analysis reported fewer N-insertions in productive TCRs among donors in an Asian-associated ancestry cluster than the roughly 690-donor mean. Presence/absence analyses assumed roughly uniform sequencing depth across donors, an assumption that may not hold. Assigning TCR associations to individual alleles was difficult when HLA alleles, especially DR and DQ, strongly co-occurred. V-gene and J-gene trimming of TCR beta chains was associated with a missense DCLRE1C variant in a later genetic analysis, and the association was replicated in an independent cohort. Compared with equally common non-associated chains, HLA-associated TCR beta chains in a later analysis were more clonally expanded and had lower generation probabilities. Immune exposure information for the cohort was limited to CMV serostatus. Several of the top co-occurrence clusters appeared to be linked to parvovirus B19, influenza, CMV and Epstein-Barr virus, according to a later analysis. The study listed 150 to 200 TCR beta chains as associated with cytomegalovirus. Linkage disequilibrium might explain the correlated functional status among segregating V segments, but an unknown experimental factor could not be excluded. An earlier analysis of some 560 of the donors showed that most TCR beta V segments appeared in productive rearrangements either about 87% or about 30% of the time, which broadly matched IMGT annotations. Because some donors lacked HLA typing at each locus, the association tests relied only on the typed subset. A further reported finding was that TCR beta sequences accurately predicted the HLA-A and HLA-B alleles for most subjects in the first cohort. Because counts were too low, seventeen rarely observed V segments, including chromosome 9 orphons, were excluded from the earlier analysis of roughly 580 of the donors. According to a later analysis, most CMV-associated TCR beta chains appeared to be HLA-restricted, and the HLA associations seemed to be driven largely by CMV exposure. Specific HLA alleles were associated with more than 15,000 TCR beta sequences at a false discovery rate of 0.05 in a later analysis. Some IMGT-functional V segments, including TRBV6-2 and TRBV6-3, could not be distinguished by the 87-base-pair reads and were therefore excluded. The cohort was sequenced for TCR beta chains only, and without alpha or paired-chain data the features that could be detected were limited.

As to this clone: What this receptor recognizes is not known. Base-call qualities are not available, and no considerably larger clone is one nucleotide away.

The germline V gene yields MGHRA for CDR1 and YSYEKL for CDR2. From its cysteine to its phenylalanine, the CDR3 spans 20 amino acids. Here the CDR3 DNA is all that survives: 60 bases in frame from base 1. Trimming removed 2 bases from V and 2 bases from J; the gene matches leave 11 bases unexplained. The cohort was made up of approximately 670 healthy bone marrow donors. At the time of sampling, all cohort members were nominally healthy, though unrecorded immune exposures were likely present. The donor was CMV seropositive and was included in the group of 289 seropositive cohort members. Each donor provided a peripheral blood sample, and peripheral blood mononuclear cells were used for TCR beta sequencing. Genomic DNA extraction from the blood cell samples was performed with the Qiagen DNeasy Blood Extraction Kit. The method behind the library was the immunoSEQ multiplex PCR assay. The multiplex PCR relied on a mix of 60 forward primers for TCR Vbeta segments and 13 reverse primers for TCR Jbeta segments. Amplification of the CDR3 region of rearranged TCR beta genes was performed with a multiplex PCR assay on genomic DNA. The Illumina HiSeq System was used to sequence the amplified TCR beta libraries as 87-base-pair reads. The authors processed their data as follows. In a later analysis, some 80 million unique TCR beta chains were counted across the approximately 640 repertoires, and around 10 million of these chains were shared by at least two donors. Raw reads were error-corrected and collapsed into unique sequences with a nearest-neighbor algorithm that merged closely related sequences to remove PCR and sequencing errors. To assign V, D and J gene segments, CDR3 sequences were aligned to IMGT reference sequences. For a sequence to be retained, a match of at least six nucleotides to both a V gene segment and a J gene segment was required. Rearrangements were called productive when the CDR3 lacked stop codons and stayed in frame with V and J; all others were non-productive. CDR3 was defined according to IMGT convention as the region running from the second conserved V-encoded cysteine to the conserved J-encoded phenylalanine. Sequences without an unambiguous match to a single V gene segment were excluded from the earlier analysis of 450 to 750 of the donors. An earlier analysis of fewer than 750 of the donors classified V segments as functional when productive rearrangements were above 56.7% and as segregating when the standard deviation between donors was above 5%. To diagnose cytomegalovirus status from the catalog of TCR beta chain sequences, a statistical classification framework was built. A later analysis assigned V and J genes by comparing TCR nucleotide sequences with IMGT/GENE-DB human TR gene sequences. Using the TCRdist pipeline, a later analysis assigned CDR3 sequences along with most-parsimonious VDJ recombination scenarios. In a later analysis, every TCR beta chain was defined by the combination of its CDR3 amino acid sequence and its V-gene family, and reads without a unique V-gene family were dropped. In a later analysis, approximately 590 highly shared, low-generation-probability nucleotide sequences were removed to address suspected cross-contamination and a sequencing artifact. In a later analysis, a clonal expansion index for each public chain was calculated from normalized within-repertoire ranks of inferred template counts. In a later analysis, generation probabilities were computed with a VDJ recombination model fitted to out-of-frame rearrangements, and the resulting probabilities were checked against IGoR. In a later analysis, hypergeometric tests were used to score TCR-TCR, TCR-HLA and TCR-CMV co-occurrence, with a repertoire-size bias correction applied to TCR pairs. False discovery rates were estimated in a later analysis by permuting HLA or CMV assignments 20 times. In a later analysis, co-occurring TCRs were grouped using DBSCAN, and TCRdist sequence similarity was added for clustering within HLA-allele-positive subsets. Co-occurrence clustering excluded repertoires with fewer than 30,000 or more than 120,000 public chains, plus five with anomalous nucleotide sharing. TCRdb holds this immuneACCESS table with in-frame rearrangements only. Some clones are missing; in checked studies, unresolved V genes explain under half, and the rest has no known cause. That table gives V, J and clone size, and the DNA gave D and trimming. The sample includes 100,000 or so clones, with around 62% observed a single time. About 5% of the sample is taken by the ten largest.

Sequencing was carried out using PBMCs. The V and J segments used are TRBV4-1 and TRBJ2-2, and 13 junctional nucleotides match TRBD2. The TCR comes from a woman aged 25 to 39 in good health and CMV-seropositive. The CDR3 here reads CASSQSGRLAGGTNTGELFF. The nucleotides are TGCGCCAGCAGCCAATCGGGACGACTAGCGGGGGGAACTAACACCGGGGAGCTGTTTTTT.